A selection of T cell receptor beta chains follows, all from one sample in a study of T cells in localized non-small cell lung cancer. Assay used: immunoSEQ multiplex PCR; TCRdb lists only in-frame clones, some missing. The data contain 70,000 or so clones, 70% to 85% of them seen just once; the ten biggest clones take up 1.3%. Sequenced here: peripheral blood, sampled before any cancer treatment. These receptors all stem from a female donor over 55 with stage I lung adenocarcinoma. Each CDR3 is given with its conserved first and last residue. Each record gives: V gene, D gene, J gene, clone size, CDR3 protein, CDR3 DNA. The D gene is left open where the match is weak. Not all rows give a size; the values are once, few, many and, for expanded clones, a class.

>TRBV11-3|TRBD1|TRBJ1-3|NA
CASSQQGANLGNTIYF
TGTGCCAGCAGCCAACAGGGGGCTAATCTAGGAAACACCATATATTTT
>TRBV18|NA|TRBJ1-4|NA
CASLGRVEEKLFF
TGTGCCAGCCTCGGCAGGGTTGAAGAAAAACTGTTTTTT
>TRBV9|TRBD2|TRBJ2-1|NA
CASSPRVASGSAYNEQFF
TGTGCCAGCAGCCCGAGGGTGGCTAGCGGGAGCGCCTACAATGAGCAGTTCTTC
>TRBV28|TRBD1|TRBJ1-5|NA
CASFRQGDQPQHF
TGTGCCAGCTTTCGACAGGGGGATCAGCCCCAGCATTTT
>TRBV14|TRBD2|TRBJ2-5|NA
CASSPILAGGSNFQETQYF
TGTGCCAGCAGCCCGATTCTAGCGGGGGGGTCCAACTTCCAAGAGACCCAGTACTTC
>TRBV2|TRBD1|TRBJ1-4|NA
CASKGEPGGEKLFF
TGTGCCAGCAAAGGGGAGCCAGGGGGTGAAAAACTGTTTTTT
>TRBV7-9|TRBD1|TRBJ2-1|NA
CASSLGSGTAAYNEQFF
TGTGCCAGCAGCTTAGGTTCCGGGACAGCGGCCTACAATGAGCAGTTCTTC
>TRBV28|NA|TRBJ1-1|NA
CASRSQGSSEAFF
TGTGCCAGCAGGTCACAGGGCAGTTCTGAAGCTTTCTTT
>TRBV6-1|NA|TRBJ1-1|NA
CASSESHREAEAFF
TGTGCCAGCAGTGAGTCGCACAGGGAGGCTGAAGCTTTCTTT
>TRBV5-1|TRBD2|TRBJ2-3|NA
CASRQTSGVDTQYF
TGCGCCAGCAGGCAAACTAGCGGGGTAGATACGCAGTATTTT
>TRBV2|TRBD1|TRBJ2-1|NA
CASRGTEGYNEQFF
TGTGCCAGCAGGGGGACAGAGGGTTACAATGAGCAGTTCTTC
>TRBV6-5|NA|TRBJ1-2|once
CASSYSGEDYGYTF
TGTGCCAGCAGTTACTCTGGGGAAGACTATGGCTACACCTTC
>TRBV5-1|TRBD1|TRBJ2-7|NA
CASCPGTGDHEQYF
TGCGCCAGCTGCCCCGGGACAGGGGACCACGAGCAGTACTTC
>TRBV6-1|NA|TRBJ2-1|NA
CASARMAGYNEQFF
TGTGCCAGCGCCCGAATGGCGGGGTACAATGAGCAGTTCTTC